The 18 T cell receptor beta chains given below trace back to one sample, sequenced in a study of T-cell reconstitution after alpha-beta-depleted transplantation in children. The TCRbeta library incorporated unique molecular identifiers. MiXCR was run by TCRdb on the PCR reads, yielding one entry per CDR3 protein. Here the sample spans approximately 640,000 distinct CDR3 sequences, approximately 15% being singletons. The source was PBMCs from the stem cell graft donor, collected from the stem cell graft. The source of these receptors is a human donor who donated a stem cell graft to a child with acute myeloid leukemia.

V is TRBV7-9 and J is TRBJ1-5; D is uncertain. Germline CDR1 reads SEHNR; CDR2 reads FQNEAQ (reference sequence). V lost 1 base and J 2 bases, leaving 9 bases between the germline ends. The CDR3 length is 15 residues. The CDR3 nucleotides are TGTGCCAGCAGCTTAGGACCTCTCGGCAATCAGCCCCAGCATTTT. Amino acids: CASSLGPLGNQPQHF.

In this sample, this clonotype turned up many times. V and J are TRBV20-1 and TRBJ2-2; the D is unclear. V was cut by 1 base and J by 7 bases, with 4 bases left in between. CDR1 and CDR2 (germline): DFQATT, SNEGSKA (reference sequence). The CDR3 consists of 11 residues. The CDR3 reads CSARVRGELFF. The CDR3 DNA sequence: TGCAGTGCTAGAGTGCGCGGGGAGCTGTTTTTT.

The chain employs TRBV20-1 and TRBJ2-2; perhaps TRBD2 as D (6 bases). V lost 3 bases, J lost 6 bases, and 17 bases lay in between. Germline CDR1 reads DFQATT; CDR2 reads SNEGSKA (reference sequence). The CDR3 runs 15 residues. The CDR3 loop is CSARALGGRSGELFF. The CDR3 nucleotides are TGCAGTGCTAGGGCCCTCGGGGGTCGATCCGGGGAGCTGTTTTTT.

This clonotype was counted a few times. The rearrangement links TRBV12-3 or TRBV12-4 to TRBJ2-1; D perhaps matches TRBD2 (6 bases). Trimming stripped 9 bases from V and 10 bases from J, with 25 bases between. The CDR3 runs 15 residues. CDR3 in DNA: TGTGCCAGACGAACCCTTCGGGCGGGGCCTCAGGAGCAGTTCTTC. This encodes CARRTLRAGPQEQFF.

At least ten counts were recorded for this clonotype. The chain is built from TRBV20-1 and TRBJ1-2; D not resolved. Trimming left V 3 bases short and J 2 bases short, with 10 bases between. Germline CDR1 reads DFQATT; CDR2 reads SNEGSKA (reference sequence). The CDR3 is 13 residues long. CDR3 in DNA: TGCAGTGCTAGGGCGGACCAGAACTATGGCTACACCTTC. This gives the protein CSARADQNYGYTF.

The chain couples TRBV28 to TRBJ1-2, with 7 bases identical to TRBD1. Trimming at V came to 5 bases and at J to 5 bases, leaving 14 bases not matched to a gene. This CDR3 has 16 residues. Germline V CDR1 and CDR2: MDHEN, SYDVKM. This CDR3 reads CASSRWDSGVKYGYTF. CDR3 in DNA: TGTGCCAGCAGTCGGTGGGACAGTGGGGTAAAGTATGGCTACACCTTC.

This clonotype appeared a few times. The V gene is TRBV3-1, the J gene TRBJ2-2, with TRBD1 matching over 8 bases. After removal of 5 bases from V and 4 bases from J, the junction contained 18 bases not matched to a gene. Germline CDR1 and CDR2: LGHDT and YNNKEL (reference sequence). The CDR3 has 19 residues. CDR3 in amino acids: CASSDRQGTLTFLTGELFF. The CDR3 DNA is TGTGCCAGCAGCGACAGACAGGGGACGCTCACATTCCTCACCGGGGAGCTGTTTTTT.

This clonotype was counted at least ten times. The chain carries TRBV7-2 and TRBJ2-5; D call uncertain. Trimming cost V 5 bases and J 3 bases, with 13 bases left between them. Looked up from germline, CDR1 is SGHTA and CDR2 is FQGNSA. The CDR3 contains 14 residues. CDR3 region: CASSRSGRKETQYF. CDR3 nucleotide sequence: TGTGCCAGCAGCAGAAGTGGACGGAAAGAGACCCAGTACTTC.

The table lists this clonotype with a few counts. The V gene is TRBV5-1, the J gene TRBJ2-3; possible D gene TRBD1, 6 bases. This CDR3 region has 15 residues. Trimming cost V 5 bases and J 2 bases, with 15 bases left between them. In germline, CDR1 is SGHRS, CDR2 YFSETQ. CDR3: CASRPTGQYTDTQYF. DNA of the CDR3: TGCGCCAGCAGACCTACGGGACAATACACAGATACGCAGTATTTT.

A few counts support this clonotype. CDR3 nucleotide sequence: TGTGCCAGCAGACCCCGGGACGGATACTACAATGAGCAGTTCTTC. This sequence encodes CASRPRDGYYNEQFF. The rearrangement links TRBV6-2 or TRBV6-3 to TRBJ2-1, with D perhaps given as TRBD1 or TRBD2 (5 bases each). CDR1 is MNHEY and CDR2 is SVGEGT in the germline V gene. CDR3 length: 15 residues. V was shortened by 6 bases and J by 3 bases, with 15 bases between the two germline ends.

V gene TRBV20-1 combines with J gene TRBJ2-1; the D gene is possibly TRBD1 (7 bases). V was trimmed by 0 bases and J by 6 bases, leaving 15 bases between them. CDR3 length equals 15 residues. Germline V lookup: CDR1 DFQATT, CDR2 SNEGSKA (reference sequence). The CDR3 here is CSARDSAGGFNEQFF. The CDR3 DNA reads TGCAGTGCTAGAGATAGCGCAGGGGGGTTCAATGAGCAGTTCTTC.

This clonotype has more than one count but fewer than ten. This chain uses TRBV11-2 with TRBJ2-3; TRBD2 agrees at 11 bases. This CDR3 spans 19 amino acids. From germline, CDR1 is SGHAT and CDR2 FQNNGV. V shed 5 bases, J shed 1 base, and the junction held 14 bases outside the gene matches. The CDR3: CASSPRLAGPGVGTDTQYF. The CDR3 DNA reads TGTGCCAGCAGCCCGAGACTAGCGGGGCCAGGAGTGGGCACAGATACGCAGTATTTT.

In its sample, this clonotype was seen many times. The chain is built from TRBV7-9 and TRBJ2-7; no clear D. Trimming removed 1 base at V and 4 bases at J, with 11 bases between. The CDR3 is made up of 14 amino acids. Germline lookup yields CDR1 SEHNR and CDR2 FQNEAQ (reference sequence). In DNA, the CDR3 is TGTGCCAGCAGCTTAGTTGGGGTCGTTTACGAGCAGTACGTC. As protein: CASSLVGVVYEQYV.

This clonotype has at least ten counts. The V call is TRBV20-1, the J call TRBJ1-1, with D perhaps matching TRBD1 (6 bases). The germline V and J ends were trimmed by 3 bases and 1 base, with 9 bases remaining between them. Germline CDR1 reads DFQATT; CDR2 reads SNEGSKA (reference sequence). The CDR3 is 13 residues long. CDR3 in DNA: TGCAGTGCTAGGGGACACACGAACACTGAAGCTTTCTTT. It specifies CSARGHTNTEAFF.

This clonotype was recorded many times. The chain combines TRBV20-1 with TRBJ2-1; weak D call: TRBD2 (6 bases). The CDR3 length is 15 residues. CDR1 is DFQATT, CDR2 SNEGSKA, per germline (reference sequence). The ends were cut back, 6 bases at V and 1 base at J, with 16 bases in the middle. CDR3: CSARGELESYNEQFF. DNA of the CDR3: TGCAGTGCCCGCGGGGAGCTTGAATCCTACAATGAGCAGTTCTTC.

This clonotype was seen a handful of times. The chain joins TRBV28 to TRBJ2-5, with TRBD1 identical over 9 bases. The V gene end was trimmed by 5 bases and the J gene end by 5 bases; junction bases not matched to a gene: 9. Germline CDR1 reads MDHEN; CDR2 reads SYDVKM. This CDR3 region has 15 residues. The CDR3 region has the DNA TGTGCCAGCAGTCCCCCGACAGGGGGAGCGGAGACCCAGTACTTC. It codes for CASSPPTGGAETQYF. The entire variable domain, with the rest obtained from reference TRBV28 and TRBJ2-5, is as follows: DVKVTQSSRYLVKRTGEKVFLECVQDMDHENMFWYRQDPGLGLRLIYFSYDVKMKEKGDIPEGYSVSREKKERFSLILESASTNQTSMYLCASSPPTGGAETQYFGPGTRLLVL.

The chain is built from TRBV4-1 and TRBJ2-1; D call uncertain. This CDR3 spans 12 amino acids. CDR1 is MGHRA, CDR2 YSYEKL, per germline. Trimming took 1 base from V and 7 from J, leaving 5 bases between them. CDR3 sequence (DNA): TGCGCCAGCAGCCAAGGAGAAAATGAGCAGTTCTTC. It is translated as CASSQGENEQFF.

Points on this clonotype: A read error is possible here, since a much larger clone lies one base away. This sequence joins TRBV20-1 and TRBJ2-4; 9 bases align to TRBD2. In germline, CDR1 is DFQATT, CDR2 SNEGSKA (reference sequence). The CDR3 covers 14 residues. The V segment lost 5 bases and the J segment 8 bases; nucleotides outside the gene matches: 10. The CDR3 sequence: CSALAGEVRDIQYF. In DNA, the CDR3 is TGCAGTGCTTTAGCGGGGGAGGTACGGGACATTCAGTACTTC.